This T cell receptor (beta chain) was sequenced in a study of PD-1 blockade in mismatch repair-deficient tumors. CDR1 is SEHNR, CDR2 FQNEAQ, per germline (reference sequence). This CDR3 comprises 13 residues. V lost 5 bases to trimming and J lost 2 bases, with 10 bases between them. The assay was immunoSEQ multiplex PCR, and TCRdb's table has in-frame clones only and misses some. The sample lists some 120,000 clones; about 90% were seen once. The clonotype was recovered from an adult with mismatch repair-deficient cancer. The sample here was peripheral blood, taken just under 74 weeks after starting pembrolizumab. The chain couples TRBV7-9 to TRBJ2-7, with D perhaps given as TRBD1 or TRBD2 (5 bases each). The CDR3 protein is CASSPPGPYEQYF. Here the CDR3 DNA reads TGTGCCAGCAGCCCCCCGGGACCCTACGAGCAGTACTTC.